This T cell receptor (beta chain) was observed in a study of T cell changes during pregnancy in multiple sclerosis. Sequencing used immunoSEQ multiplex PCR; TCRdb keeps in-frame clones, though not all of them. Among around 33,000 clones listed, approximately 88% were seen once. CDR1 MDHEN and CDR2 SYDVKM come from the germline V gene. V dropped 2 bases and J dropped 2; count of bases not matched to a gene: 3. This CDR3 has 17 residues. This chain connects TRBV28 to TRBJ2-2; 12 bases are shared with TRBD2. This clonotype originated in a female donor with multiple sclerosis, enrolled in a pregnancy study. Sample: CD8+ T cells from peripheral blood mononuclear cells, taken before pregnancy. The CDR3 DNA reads TGTGCCAGCAGTTTAGGACTAGCGGGAAGAAACACCGGGGAGCTGTTTTTT. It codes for CASSLGLAGRNTGELFF.